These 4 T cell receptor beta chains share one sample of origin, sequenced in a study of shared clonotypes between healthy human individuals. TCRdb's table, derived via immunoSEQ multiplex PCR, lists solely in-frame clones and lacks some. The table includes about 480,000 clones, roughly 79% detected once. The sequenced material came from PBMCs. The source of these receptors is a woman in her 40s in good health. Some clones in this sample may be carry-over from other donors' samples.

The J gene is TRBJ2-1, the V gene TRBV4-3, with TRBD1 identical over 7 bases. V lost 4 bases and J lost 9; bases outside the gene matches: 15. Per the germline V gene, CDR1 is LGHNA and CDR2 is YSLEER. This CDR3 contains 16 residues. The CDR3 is CASSLQPGQRKGEQFF. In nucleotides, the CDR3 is TGCGCCAGCAGCCTCCAGCCGGGACAGAGAAAGGGTGAGCAGTTCTTC.

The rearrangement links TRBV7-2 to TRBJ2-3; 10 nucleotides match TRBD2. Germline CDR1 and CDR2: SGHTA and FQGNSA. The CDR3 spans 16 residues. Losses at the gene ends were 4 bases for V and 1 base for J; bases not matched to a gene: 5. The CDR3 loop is CASSSRTSGRTDTQYF. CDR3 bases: TGTGCCAGCAGCTCGAGGACTAGCGGCCGCACAGATACGCAGTATTTT.

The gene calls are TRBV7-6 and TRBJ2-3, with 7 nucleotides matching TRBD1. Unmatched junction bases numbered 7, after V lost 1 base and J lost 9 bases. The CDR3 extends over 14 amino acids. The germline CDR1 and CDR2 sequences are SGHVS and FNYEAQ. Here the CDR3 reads CASSLGQGGYTQYF. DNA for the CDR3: TGTGCCAGCAGCTTAGGACAGGGTGGTTACACGCAGTATTTT.

The CDR3 DNA is TGTGCCTGGAGTGTAGGGGGGTATGAGCAGTTCTTC. Residues: CAWSVGGYEQFF. The rearrangement joins TRBV30 to TRBJ2-1, with D possibly being TRBD1 or TRBD2 (6 bases each). This CDR3 has 12 residues. CDR1 GTSNPN and CDR2 SVGIG come from the germline V gene (reference sequence). V was pared by 0 bases and J by 8 bases, with 8 bases between.